This TCR beta chain appears in the sequencing data of a study of immune evolution from preneoplasia to lung adenocarcinoma. The wider study: HLA loss of heterozygosity: 5.5% to 8.5% AIS, about 15% MIA, about 35% ADC, none AAH.

Premalignant or tumor cells were enriched by macro-dissection after pathologic assessment. Produced via immunoSEQ multiplex PCR; TCRdb's table is partial and in-frame only. The repertoire consists of 7,500 to 8,500 clones, with approximately 77% occurring once and the leading ten covering 9.5% to 14%. V was cut by 3 bases and J by 5 bases, with 13 bases left in between. The CDR3 consists of 15 residues. The germline gives CDR1 KGHSH, CDR2 LQKENI. The source of this sequence is a donor at least 70 years old with lung adenocarcinoma. Some clones in this sample may be carry-over from other donors' samples. This sequence joins TRBV18 and TRBJ1-4, with unresolved D. Sequenced sample: FFPE lung adenocarcinoma in situ tissue. Here the CDR3 reads CASSPAATGNEKLFF. As DNA, the CDR3 is TGTGCCAGCTCACCCGCGGCGACGGGGAATGAAAAACTGTTTTTT.